A selection of T cell receptor beta chains follows, all from one sample in a study of shared clonotypes between healthy human individuals. Repertoires were generated with immunoSEQ multiplex PCR, while TCRdb's copy carries only in-frame clones and drops some. Among about 670,000 clones listed, 55% to 75% were seen once. The sequenced sample consisted of memory CD4+ T cells sorted from blood. These receptors came from a woman in her twenties or thirties in good health. Both conserved end residues are part of each CDR3. Fields, in order: clone size, V gene, J gene, D gene, CDR3 protein, CDR3 DNA. A D gene is named only where the DNA matches it firmly. The size entry is marked missing in some rows and otherwise reads once, few, many or a size class.

.,TRBV30,TRBJ1-2,TRBD1,CAWRDRGPYYGYTF,TGTGCCTGGAGGGACAGGGGGCCCTACTATGGCTACACCTTC
once,TRBV14,TRBJ1-6,TRBD1,CAGSPGTGAFNSPLHF,TGTGCCGGCAGCCCAGGGACAGGGGCTTTCAATTCACCCCTCCACTTT
.,TRBV7-9,TRBJ2-3,TRBD2,CASSRGLAALTDTQYF,TGTGCCAGCAGCCGCGGACTAGCGGCACTCACAGATACGCAGTATTTT
.,TRBV10-1,TRBJ2-7,.,CASSEGTYDKQYF,TGCGCCAGCAGTGAGGGGACCTACGATAAGCAGTACTTC
few,TRBV6-5,TRBJ2-7,.,CASSPGVEQYF,TGTGCCAGCAGCCCAGGGGTTGAGCAGTACTTC
.,TRBV19,TRBJ2-5,.,CASSMAVQQGPETQYF,TGTGCCAGTAGTATGGCCGTCCAACAGGGCCCCGAGACCCAGTACTTC
.,TRBV5-4,TRBJ1-4,TRBD1,CASSWDRGREKLFF,TGTGCCAGCAGCTGGGACAGGGGACGGGAAAAACTGTTTTTT
.,TRBV7-8,TRBJ2-7,.,CASSAGTSRSYEQYF,TGTGCCAGCAGCGCCGGGACATCCCGCTCCTACGAGCAGTACTTC
once,TRBV5-1,TRBJ1-3,TRBD1,CASSLGQGGNTIYF,TGCGCCAGCAGCTTGGGACAGGGAGGAAACACCATATATTTT
many,TRBV5-1,TRBJ1-1,.,CASSLASGLNTEAFF,TGCGCCAGCAGCTTGGCGTCTGGGCTGAACACTGAAGCTTTCTTT
.,TRBV27,TRBJ1-2,TRBD1,CASKARGRYGYTF,TGTGCCAGCAAAGCCAGGGGGCGGTATGGCTACACCTTC
.,TRBV5-1,TRBJ2-1,.,CASSAPDSFSYNEQFF,TGCGCCAGCAGCGCTCCGGACAGTTTCTCCTACAATGAGCAGTTCTTC
.,TRBV6-5,TRBJ1-1,TRBD1,CASSLSGGSEAFF,TGTGCCAGCAGTTTATCAGGGGGATCTGAAGCTTTCTTT
.,TRBV7-9,TRBJ2-5,TRBD1,CASSSKTGKETQYF,TGTGCCAGCAGCTCGAAGACAGGGAAAGAGACCCAGTACTTC
.,TRBV6-5,TRBJ1-2,.,CASSYSSGGGHYGYTF,TGTGCCAGCAGTTACTCATCAGGTGGCGGACACTATGGCTACACCTTC
few,TRBV6-5,TRBJ2-2,.,CASTPSANTGELFF,TGTGCCAGCACCCCGTCAGCGAACACCGGGGAGCTGTTTTTT
.,TRBV20-1,TRBJ1-1,.,CSASGETEAFF,TGCAGTGCTAGCGGGGAGACTGAAGCTTTCTTT
once,TRBV2,TRBJ2-7,TRBD2,CARTASGSYEQYF,TGTGCCAGGACGGCTAGCGGGAGTTACGAGCAGTACTTC
.,TRBV5-1,TRBJ1-4,.,CASSIRDPNEKLFF,TGCGCCAGCAGCATCCGGGACCCCAATGAAAAACTGTTTTTT
.,TRBV11-2,TRBJ2-7,.,CASSLEAGHRQYF,TGTGCCAGCAGCTTAGAGGCAGGGCACAGGCAGTACTTC
.,TRBV25-1,TRBJ2-7,TRBD2,CASSEASGVFTSYEQYF,TGTGCCAGCAGTGAAGCTAGCGGGGTATTTACCTCCTACGAGCAGTACTTC
.,TRBV7-9,TRBJ2-7,TRBD2,CASSSGTSLRADEQYF,TGTGCCAGCAGCTCCGGGACTAGCCTAAGGGCGGACGAGCAGTACTTC
few,TRBV29-1,TRBJ2-1,.,CSVETGTYYNEQFF,TGCAGCGTTGAAACCGGGACGTACTACAATGAGCAGTTCTTC
few,TRBV4-2,TRBJ2-1,TRBD2,CASSQGSGASGRLNEQFF,TGTGCCAGCAGCCAAGGGAGTGGGGCTAGCGGGAGGCTCAATGAGCAGTTCTTC
few,TRBV6-5,TRBJ2-1,TRBD2,CASSESSGSYNEQFF,TGTGCCAGCAGCGAATCTAGCGGGAGCTACAATGAGCAGTTCTTC
.,TRBV23-1,TRBJ2-4,.,CASSQGRDLAKNIQYF,TGCGCCAGCAGTCAAGGGAGAGACCTAGCCAAAAACATTCAGTACTTC
once,TRBV4-1,TRBJ2-5,.,CASTVLETQYF,TGCGCCAGTACTGTCCTGGAGACCCAGTACTTC
once,TRBV27,TRBJ2-1,.,CASSLDWLSYNEQFF,TGTGCCAGCAGTTTAGACTGGCTATCCTACAATGAGCAGTTCTTC
.,TRBV30,TRBJ2-1,.,CAHSQTGSYNEQFF,TGTGCCCACTCCCAGACTGGCTCCTACAATGAGCAGTTCTTC
few,TRBV18,TRBJ1-1,.,CASSPLDMNTEAFF,TGTGCCAGCTCACCACTGGACATGAACACTGAAGCTTTCTTT
.,TRBV7-2,TRBJ2-4,.,CASTPGRVDIQYF,TGTGCCAGCACCCCCGGCAGGGTAGACATTCAGTACTTC
once,TRBV29-1,TRBJ2-5,.,CSVEEGRETQYF,TGCAGCGTTGAGGAGGGCCGAGAGACCCAGTACTTC
.,TRBV14,TRBJ1-2,TRBD1,CASSARGDSPGSGYTF,TGTGCCAGCAGCGCTCGAGGGGACAGTCCGGGGAGCGGCTACACCTTC
.,TRBV25-1,TRBJ2-2,.,CASSGTGPPGGELFF,TGTGCCAGCAGTGGAACAGGACCCCCTGGAGGGGAGCTGTTTTTT
few,TRBV4-1,TRBJ2-1,.,CASSQDRRIGTSNEQFF,TGCGCCAGCAGCCAAGATAGGAGGATCGGGACTTCCAATGAGCAGTTCTTC
.,TRBV2,TRBJ2-3,TRBD2,CASSGLAGAPDTQYF,TGTGCCAGCAGTGGACTAGCGGGAGCCCCAGATACGCAGTATTTT
.,TRBV7-2,TRBJ2-1,TRBD2,CASSLAYSGGYNEQFF,TGTGCCAGCAGCTTAGCCTATAGCGGGGGGTACAATGAGCAGTTCTTC